This T cell receptor (beta chain) was obtained from a study of T cell repertoires in cytomegalovirus infection. V dropped 3 bases and J dropped 0 bases, with 18 bases sitting between them. Germline assignment: CDR1 DFQATT and CDR2 SNEGSKA (reference sequence). CDR3 length equals 17 residues. TCRdb re-called the reads through MiXCR, storing one row per CDR3 protein. The sample carries around 900,000 distinct CDR3 sequences, less than 35% recorded once. As to this clonotype: Antigen: not known.

The starting material was cultured CD8+ T cells from PBMCs, obtained from culture after CMV antigen stimulation. The source is a human donor in good health (CMV status not recorded). Some clones in this sample may be carry-over from other donors' samples. The chain couples TRBV20-1 to TRBJ1-5; D may be TRBD1 (5 bases). CDR3 sequence reads: CSARPPTEIYSNQPQHF. CDR3 nucleotides: TGCAGTGCTAGGCCACCGACAGAAATTTATAGCAATCAGCCCCAGCATTTT.